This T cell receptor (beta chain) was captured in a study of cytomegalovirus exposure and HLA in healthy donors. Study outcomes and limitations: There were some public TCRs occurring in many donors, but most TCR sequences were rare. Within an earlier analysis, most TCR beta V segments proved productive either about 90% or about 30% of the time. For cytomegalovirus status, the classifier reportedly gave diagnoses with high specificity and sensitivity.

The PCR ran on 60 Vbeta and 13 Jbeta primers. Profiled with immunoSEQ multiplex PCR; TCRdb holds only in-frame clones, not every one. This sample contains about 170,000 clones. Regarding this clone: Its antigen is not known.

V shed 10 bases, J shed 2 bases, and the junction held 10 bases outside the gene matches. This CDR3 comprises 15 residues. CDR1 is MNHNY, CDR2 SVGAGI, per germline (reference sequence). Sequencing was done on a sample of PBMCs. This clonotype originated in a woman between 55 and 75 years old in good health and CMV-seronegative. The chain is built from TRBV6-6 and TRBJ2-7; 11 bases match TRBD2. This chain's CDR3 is CATGTTSGGAYEQYF. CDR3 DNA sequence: TGTGCCACCGGGACCACTAGCGGGGGAGCCTACGAGCAGTACTTC.